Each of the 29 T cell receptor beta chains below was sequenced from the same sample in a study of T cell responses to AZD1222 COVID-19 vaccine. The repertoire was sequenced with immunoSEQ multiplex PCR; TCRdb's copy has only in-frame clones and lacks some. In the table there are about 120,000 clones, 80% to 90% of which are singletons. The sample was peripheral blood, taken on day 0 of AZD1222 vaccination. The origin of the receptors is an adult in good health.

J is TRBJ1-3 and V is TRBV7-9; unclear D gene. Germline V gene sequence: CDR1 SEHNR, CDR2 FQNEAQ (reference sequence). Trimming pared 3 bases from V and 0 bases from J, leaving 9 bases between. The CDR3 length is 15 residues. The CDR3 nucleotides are TGTGCCAGCAGCTTTTCACAGACCTCTGGAAACACCATATATTTT. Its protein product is CASSFSQTSGNTIYF.

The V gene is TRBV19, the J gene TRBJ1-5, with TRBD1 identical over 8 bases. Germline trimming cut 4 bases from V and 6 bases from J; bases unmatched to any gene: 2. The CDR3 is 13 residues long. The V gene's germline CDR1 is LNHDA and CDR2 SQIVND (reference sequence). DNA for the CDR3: TGTGCCAGTAGTACAGGGGGCATTCAGCCCCAGCATTTT. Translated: CASSTGGIQPQHF.

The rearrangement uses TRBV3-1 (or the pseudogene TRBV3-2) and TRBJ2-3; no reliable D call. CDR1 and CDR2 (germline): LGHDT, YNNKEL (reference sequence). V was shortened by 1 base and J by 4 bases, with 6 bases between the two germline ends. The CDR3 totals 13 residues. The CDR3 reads CASSQGEADTQYF. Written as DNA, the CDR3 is TGTGCCAGCAGCCAAGGAGAGGCAGATACGCAGTATTTT.

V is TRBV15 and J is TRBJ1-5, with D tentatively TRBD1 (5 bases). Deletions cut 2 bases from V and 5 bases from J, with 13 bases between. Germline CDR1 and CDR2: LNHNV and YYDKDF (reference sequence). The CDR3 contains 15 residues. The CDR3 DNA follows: TGTGCCACCAGCAGATCAAAAGGGGAGGATCAGCCCCAGCATTTT. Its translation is CATSRSKGEDQPQHF.

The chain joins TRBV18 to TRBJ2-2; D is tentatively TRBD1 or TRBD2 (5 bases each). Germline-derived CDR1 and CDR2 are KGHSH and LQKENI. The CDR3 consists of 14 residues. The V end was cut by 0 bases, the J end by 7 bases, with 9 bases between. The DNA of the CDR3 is TGTGCCAGCTCACCACCGGGGGAAAACGGGGAGCTGTTTTTT. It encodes CASSPPGENGELFF.

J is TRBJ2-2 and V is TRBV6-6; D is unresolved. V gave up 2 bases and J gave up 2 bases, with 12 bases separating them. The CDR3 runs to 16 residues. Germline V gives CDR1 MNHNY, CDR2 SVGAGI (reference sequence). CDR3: CASSYPKTGNTGELFF. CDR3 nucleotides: TGTGCCAGCAGTTACCCAAAGACCGGAAACACCGGGGAGCTGTTTTTT.

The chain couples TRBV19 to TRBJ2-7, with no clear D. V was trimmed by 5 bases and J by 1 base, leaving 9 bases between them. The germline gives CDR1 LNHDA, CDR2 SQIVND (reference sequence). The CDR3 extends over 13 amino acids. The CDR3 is CASSFAGSYEQYF. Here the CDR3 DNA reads TGTGCCAGTAGTTTCGCAGGTTCCTACGAGCAGTACTTC.

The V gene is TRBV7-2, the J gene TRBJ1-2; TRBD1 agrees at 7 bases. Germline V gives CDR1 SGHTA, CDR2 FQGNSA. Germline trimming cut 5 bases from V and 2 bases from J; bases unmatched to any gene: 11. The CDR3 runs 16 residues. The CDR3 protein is CASSPRQGSTNYGYTF. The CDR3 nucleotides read TGTGCCAGCAGCCCCCGACAGGGAAGCACCAACTATGGCTACACCTTC.

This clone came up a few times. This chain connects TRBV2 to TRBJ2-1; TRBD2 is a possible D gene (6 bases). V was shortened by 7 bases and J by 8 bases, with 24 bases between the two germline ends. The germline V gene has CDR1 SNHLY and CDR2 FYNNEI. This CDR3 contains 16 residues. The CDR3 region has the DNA TGTGCCAGCATTAAGTGGGAGACTAGTTTTGGGGATGAGCAGTTCTTC. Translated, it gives CASIKWETSFGDEQFF.

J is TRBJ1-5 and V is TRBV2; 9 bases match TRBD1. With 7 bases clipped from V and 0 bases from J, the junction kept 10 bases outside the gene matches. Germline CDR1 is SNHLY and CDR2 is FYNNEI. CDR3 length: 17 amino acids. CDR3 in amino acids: CASKGGQGLYSNQPQHF. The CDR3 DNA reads TGTGCCAGCAAGGGGGGACAGGGTCTTTATAGCAATCAGCCCCAGCATTTT.

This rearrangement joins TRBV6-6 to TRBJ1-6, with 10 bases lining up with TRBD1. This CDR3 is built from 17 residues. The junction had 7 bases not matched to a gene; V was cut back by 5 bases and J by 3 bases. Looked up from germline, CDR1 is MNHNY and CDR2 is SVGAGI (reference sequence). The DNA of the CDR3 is TGTGCCAGCAGTCCAGGACAGGGGGGACTCTATAATTCACCCCTCCACTTT. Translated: CASSPGQGGLYNSPLHF.

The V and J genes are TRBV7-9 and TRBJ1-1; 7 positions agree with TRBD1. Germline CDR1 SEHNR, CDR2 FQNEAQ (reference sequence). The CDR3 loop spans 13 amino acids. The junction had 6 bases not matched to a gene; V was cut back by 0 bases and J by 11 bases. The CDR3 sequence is CASSLAGRGGAFF. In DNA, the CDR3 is TGTGCCAGCAGCTTAGCGGGCAGGGGGGGCGCTTTCTTT.

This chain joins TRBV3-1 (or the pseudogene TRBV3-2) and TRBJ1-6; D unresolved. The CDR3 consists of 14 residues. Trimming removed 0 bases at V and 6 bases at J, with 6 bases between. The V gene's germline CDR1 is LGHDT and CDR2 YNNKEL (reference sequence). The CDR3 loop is CASSQDPLNSPLHF. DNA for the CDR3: TGTGCCAGCAGCCAAGACCCGCTTAATTCACCCCTCCACTTT.

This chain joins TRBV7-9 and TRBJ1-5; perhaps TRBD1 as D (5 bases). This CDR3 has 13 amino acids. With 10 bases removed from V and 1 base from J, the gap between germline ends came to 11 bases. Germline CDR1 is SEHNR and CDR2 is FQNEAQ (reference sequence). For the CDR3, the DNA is TGTGCCACGGACCAGGGCAGCAATCAGCCCCAGCATTTT. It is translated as CATDQGSNQPQHF.

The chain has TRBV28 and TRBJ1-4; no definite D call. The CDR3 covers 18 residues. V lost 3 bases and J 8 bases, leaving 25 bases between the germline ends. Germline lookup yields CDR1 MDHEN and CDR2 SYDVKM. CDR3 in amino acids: CASSFAGGSSSVEEKLFF. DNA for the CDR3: TGTGCCAGCAGTTTCGCTGGCGGCAGCTCATCGGTTGAGGAAAAACTGTTTTTT.

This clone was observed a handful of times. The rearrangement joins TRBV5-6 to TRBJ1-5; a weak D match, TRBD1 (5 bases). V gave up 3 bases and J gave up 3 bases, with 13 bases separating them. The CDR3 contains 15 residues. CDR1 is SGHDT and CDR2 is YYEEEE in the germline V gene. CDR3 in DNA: TGTGCCAGCAGCTCCCGGGGGGGATACAATCAGCCCCAGCATTTT. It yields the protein CASSSRGGYNQPQHF.

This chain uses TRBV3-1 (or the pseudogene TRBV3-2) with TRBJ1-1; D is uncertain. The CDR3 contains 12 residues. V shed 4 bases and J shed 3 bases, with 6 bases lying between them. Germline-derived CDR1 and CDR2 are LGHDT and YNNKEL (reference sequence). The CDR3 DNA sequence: TGTGCCAGCAGCCCGGCGGACACTGAAGCTTTCTTT. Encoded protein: CASSPADTEAFF.

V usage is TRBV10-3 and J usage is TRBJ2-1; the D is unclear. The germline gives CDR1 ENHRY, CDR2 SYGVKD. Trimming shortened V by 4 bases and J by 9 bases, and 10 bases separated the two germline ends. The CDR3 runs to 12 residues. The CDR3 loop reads CAISVSGLEQFF. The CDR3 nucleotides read TGTGCCATCAGTGTCTCCGGGCTTGAGCAGTTCTTC.

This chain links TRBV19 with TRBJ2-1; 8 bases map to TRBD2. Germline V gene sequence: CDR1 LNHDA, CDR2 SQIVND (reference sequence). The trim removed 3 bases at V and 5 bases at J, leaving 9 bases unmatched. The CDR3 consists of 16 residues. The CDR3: CASSISPTSGNNEQFF. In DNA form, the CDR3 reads TGTGCCAGTAGTATCTCCCCCACTAGCGGAAACAATGAGCAGTTCTTC.

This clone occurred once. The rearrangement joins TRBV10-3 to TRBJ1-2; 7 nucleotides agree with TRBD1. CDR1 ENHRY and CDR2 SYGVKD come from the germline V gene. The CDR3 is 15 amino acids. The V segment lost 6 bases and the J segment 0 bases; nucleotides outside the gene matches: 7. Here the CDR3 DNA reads TGTGCCATCAGGCCCACAGGGGCCGCTAACTATGGCTACACCTTC. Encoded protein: CAIRPTGAANYGYTF.

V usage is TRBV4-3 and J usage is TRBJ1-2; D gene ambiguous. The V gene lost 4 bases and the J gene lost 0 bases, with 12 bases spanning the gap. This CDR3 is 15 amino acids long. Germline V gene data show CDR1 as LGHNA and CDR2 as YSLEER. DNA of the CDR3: TGCGCCAGCAGCCGAGGACGGAATACTAACTATGGCTACACCTTC. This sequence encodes CASSRGRNTNYGYTF.

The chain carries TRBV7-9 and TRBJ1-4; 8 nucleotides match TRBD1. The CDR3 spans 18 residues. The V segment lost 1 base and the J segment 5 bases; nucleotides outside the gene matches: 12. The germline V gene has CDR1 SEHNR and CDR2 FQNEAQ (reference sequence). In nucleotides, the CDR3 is TGTGCCAGCAGCTTAGGGCAGGACAGGGTTTACTTGAATGAAAAACTGTTTTTT. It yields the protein CASSLGQDRVYLNEKLFF.

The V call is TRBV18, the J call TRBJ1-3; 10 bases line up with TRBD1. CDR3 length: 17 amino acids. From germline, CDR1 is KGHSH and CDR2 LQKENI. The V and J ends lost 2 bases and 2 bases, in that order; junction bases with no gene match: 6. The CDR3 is CASSPSLDRGPGNTIYF. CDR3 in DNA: TGTGCCAGCTCACCATCACTTGACAGGGGGCCTGGAAACACCATATATTTT.

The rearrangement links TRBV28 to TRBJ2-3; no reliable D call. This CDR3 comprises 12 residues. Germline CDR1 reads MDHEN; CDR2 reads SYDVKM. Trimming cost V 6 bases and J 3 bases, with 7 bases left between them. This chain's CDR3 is CASSVSTDTQYF. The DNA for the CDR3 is TGTGCCAGCAGCGTCAGTACAGATACGCAGTATTTT.

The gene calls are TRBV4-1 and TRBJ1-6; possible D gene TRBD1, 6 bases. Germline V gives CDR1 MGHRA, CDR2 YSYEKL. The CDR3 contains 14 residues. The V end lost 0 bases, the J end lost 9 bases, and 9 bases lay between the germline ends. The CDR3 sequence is CASSQEGHGSPLHF. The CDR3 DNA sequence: TGCGCCAGCAGCCAAGAGGGACACGGTTCACCCCTCCACTTT.

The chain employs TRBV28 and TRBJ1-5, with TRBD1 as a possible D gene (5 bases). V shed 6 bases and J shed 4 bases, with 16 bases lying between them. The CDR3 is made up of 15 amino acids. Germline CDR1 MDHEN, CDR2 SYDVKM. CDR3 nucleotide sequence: TGTGCCAGCAGGTCCGGGGCCCCCCAAAATCAGCCCCAGCATTTT. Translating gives CASRSGAPQNQPQHF.

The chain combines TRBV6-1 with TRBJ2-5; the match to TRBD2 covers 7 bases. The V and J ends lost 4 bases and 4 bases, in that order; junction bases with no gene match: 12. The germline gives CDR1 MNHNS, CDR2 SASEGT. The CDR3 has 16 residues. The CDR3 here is CASSVVAGAGPETQYF. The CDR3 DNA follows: TGTGCCAGCAGTGTTGTGGCGGGAGCCGGCCCAGAGACCCAGTACTTC.

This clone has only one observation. The CDR3 sequence is CASSQGDEAFF. Written as DNA, the CDR3 is TGTGCCAGCAGCCAAGGTGATGAAGCTTTCTTT. The chain has TRBV3-1 (or the pseudogene TRBV3-2) and TRBJ1-1; D ambiguous. Germline V lookup: CDR1 LGHDT, CDR2 YNNKEL (reference sequence). V lost 1 base to trimming and J lost 7 bases, with 4 bases between them. The CDR3 is 11 residues long.

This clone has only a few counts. For the CDR3, the DNA is TGTGCCATCCAGAGCTCCTATAATTCACCCCTCCACTTT. Translation: CAIQSSYNSPLHF. V is TRBV2 and J is TRBJ1-6; D remains unclear. Germline CDR1 SNHLY, CDR2 FYNNEI. V lost 10 bases and J 0 bases, leaving 7 bases between the germline ends. This CDR3 has 13 residues.